The clone carrying this T cell receptor beta chain was seen more than once but under ten times. Antigen: not known. This entry comes from a study of regulatory T cells in long-lasting Graves disease. Study as a whole: Patients with persistent Graves' disease had over 5 years of antithyroid drugs and persistent TSH receptor antibodies. Notes on the study in general: Study was limited to peripheral blood, excluding thyroid tissue.

In germline, CDR1 is MNHNS, CDR2 SASEGT. V shed 8 bases and J shed 1 base, with 14 bases lying between them. This CDR3 is built from 14 residues. Construction of TCR beta libraries relied on iRepertoire HTBI primers and on Arm-PCR targeting CDR3 regions. TCRdb passed the multiplex PCR reads through MiXCR, listing each CDR3 protein once. The profile covers a few hundred thousand distinct CDR3 sequences, with about a quarter appearing a single time and around 26% taken by the ten largest. The time point: persistent/refractory GD, antithyroid drugs over 5 years with positive TRAb. PBMCs provided the RNA from which the TCR library was made.

This sequence joins TRBV6-1 and TRBJ1-1; no reliable D call. The clonotype was recovered from a female donor with Graves disease. Here the sequenced sample was peripheral blood mononuclear cells (PBMCs), taken when the disease was refractory, from a patient treated with antithyroid drugs. The CDR3 coding sequence is TGTGCCAGCCAATTATTTGACCGGAACACTGAAGCTTTCTTT. It codes for CASQLFDRNTEAFF.